This note documents a single T cell receptor beta chain sequence. This clonotype was seen many times. Its antigen is currently not known. No base qualities exist here, and no much larger clone lies one base off it. The entry originates in a study of T-cell memory formation after mild COVID-19 (dated by TCRdb to the early 2020s). Background on the whole study: TCR sequence clusters from the two donors were found to be largely donor specific. In a couple of donors, T-cell clones that expanded and contracted after mild COVID-19 were tracked by sequencing TCRalpha and TCRbeta repertoires over time. The cohort comprised two young, previously healthy adult volunteers, one female and one male.

TCRdb records Illumina NovaSeq 6000 as the sequencer. TCRalpha and TCRbeta cDNA libraries were built by 5'RACE with constant-segment primers, adding sample barcodes and unique molecular identifiers. RNA was extracted from every sample with Trizol reagent. The libraries were amplified in two PCR steps, and the second step added a second sample barcode and Illumina TruSeq adapters. Sequencing of libraries was performed on an Illumina NovaSeq with 2 x 150 bp paired-end reads. As for the authors' bioinformatics: With migec v1.2.7, reads were demultiplexed and then collapsed into UMI-guided consensus sequences. With mixcr v2.1.11, UMI consensuses were aligned to TRA and TRB V and J templates and assembled into clonotypes. Expanded or contracted clonotypes were those called significant by both edgeR and NoisET, with noise models trained on biological replicates. For edgeR calls, a false discovery rate-adjusted p below 0.01 and a log2 fold-change threshold of 1 were applied. As an exploratory analysis of dynamics, max-normalized trajectories of the 1000 most abundant clonotypes were examined by PCA with hierarchical clustering. The CD4 or CD8 phenotype of responding clones was assigned using the separately sequenced CD4+ and CD8+ repertoires. Using fastp at Q25 and MiXCR, TCRdb reprocessed the public reads and kept productive beta chains. Rows merge per CDR3 protein into single entries with the most common DNA and genes. None of the V and J calls come from the authors' own analysis; TCRdb made them. This sample lists around 250,000 distinct CDR3 sequences; around 10% were detected once. The top ten clonotypes cover roughly a fifth of the sample.

V has 6 bases trimmed and J has 2 bases trimmed; junction bases matching no gene number 6. The CDR3 holds 15 amino acids from the cysteine to the phenylalanine. The entry retains the CDR3 DNA only, 45 bases that are in frame from base 1. CDR1 and CDR2 are drawn from the germline V gene: SGHRS, YFSETQ. Here is what the overall study found, with its caveats: Contracting CD4+ clones turned up mainly in the CM and EM memory subsets, whereas EMRA was where CD8+ clones were enriched. Balanced CD4/CD8 phenotypes were observed for clones contracting from day 15 to 85, whereas a bias towards CD4+ was observed for a second wave of clones expanding from day 15 to 37. SARS-CoV-2 specificity was not confirmed for the second-wave clones peaking on day 37. The study covered only two mild cases, and larger cohorts including severe cases with pre-infection samples were considered necessary. The detection of some responding clones in pre-infection memory suggests that pre-existing cross-reactive memory T cells joined the SARS-CoV-2 response.

Ficoll-Paque density gradient centrifugation was used to isolate PBMCs. Sequencing was done on a sample of PBMCs or a T cell subset sorted from them (not recorded which). The chain is assembled from TRBV5-1 and TRBJ2-2, with 8 central nucleotides matching TRBD2. This TCR derives from a man aged 18 to 29 who had mild COVID-19 (a few samples of this study predate the infection). The sample titles of this study are shuffled in the database, so cell type and time point are left out; the donor was told from shared clones. The CDR3 region has the sequence CASNGGDINTGELFF. At the DNA level, the sequence is TGCGCCAGCAACGGGGGGGACATAAACACCGGGGAGCTGTTTTTT.